This T cell receptor beta chain was sequenced in a study of blood T cell repertoires in COVID-19. Study at large: Researchers got acute and convalescent COVID-19 samples from the United States, Italy and Spain. T cells, B-cell-depleted T cells, or PBMCs supplied cDNA or gDNA.

Original processing notes: Amplification from reference gene primers served as the basis for estimated nucleated cell counts. The repertoire was sequenced with immunoSEQ multiplex PCR; TCRdb's copy has only in-frame clones and lacks some. D and trimming were read from the DNA, whereas the V and J calls and clone size are those reported in that table. The sample has just under 150,000 clones, roughly 89% seen once. In this sample, this clone turned up once. This clonotype was sampled from a woman aged 50 to 60 with acute or convalescent COVID-19. Sequenced input: peripheral blood.

Written as DNA, the CDR3 is TGTGCCAGCAGCCTCTGGACAGGGGGCCGAACTAATGAAAAACTGTTTTTT. Translating it yields CASSLWTGGRTNEKLFF. The V gene is TRBV7-9, the J gene TRBJ1-4, with 11 bases fitting TRBD1. The CDR3 spans 17 residues. Germline V gene lookup returns CDR1 SEHNR and CDR2 FQNEAQ (reference sequence). Trimming cost V 5 bases and J 1 base; bases outside gene matches: 6.